The 12 T cell receptor beta chains reported below all come from one sample, sequenced in a study of blood T cell repertoires in COVID-19. Measured with immunoSEQ multiplex PCR; TCRdb has only the in-frame clones, and not every one. The repertoire holds 130,000 to 150,000 clones, with around nine tenths as singletons. The material sequenced was peripheral blood. All receptors come from a woman aged 40 to 55 with acute or convalescent COVID-19.

J is TRBJ1-3 and V is TRBV9, with 8 bases matching TRBD1. The CDR3 runs 15 residues. V dropped 4 bases and J dropped 4; count of bases not matched to a gene: 7. The V gene's germline CDR1 is SGDLS and CDR2 YYNGEE. The CDR3 nucleotides are TGTGCCAGCAGCCCCTGGACAGGGAAAGGAAACACCATATATTTT. It specifies CASSPWTGKGNTIYF.

This clone came up once. J is TRBJ2-1 and V is TRBV11-1; D is unresolved. CDR1 SGHAT and CDR2 FQDESV come from the germline V gene (reference sequence). Trimming took 1 base from V and 3 from J, leaving 7 bases between them. This CDR3 contains 14 residues. The CDR3 sequence: CASSLGRSYNEQFF. The CDR3 DNA follows: TGTGCCAGCAGCTTAGGACGGAGCTACAATGAGCAGTTCTTC.

The V gene is TRBV27, the J gene TRBJ1-2; no clear D gene. CDR1 is MNHEY, CDR2 SMNVEV, per germline (reference sequence). Trimming took 1 base from V and 8 from J, leaving 17 bases between them. This CDR3 spans 15 amino acids. CDR3 in DNA: TGTGCCAGCAGTTTATTTGGGCAGCAGCCTTTGGGCTACACCTTC. Protein product: CASSLFGQQPLGYTF.

The table lists this clone with a count of one. The genes are TRBV5-1 and TRBJ1-6, with 7 bases lining up with TRBD1. The V segment lost 4 bases and the J segment 0 bases; nucleotides outside the gene matches: 4. The CDR3 totals 16 residues. CDR1 and CDR2 (germline): SGHRS, YFSETQ. The CDR3 DNA is TGCGCCAGCAGCATGGGACAGAGCTCCTATAATTCACCCCTCCACTTT. Its protein product is CASSMGQSSYNSPLHF. Full variable domain (outside the CDR3, taken from reference TRBV5-1 and TRBJ1-6): KAGVTQTPRYLIKTRGQQVTLSCSPISGHRSVSWYQQTPGQGLQFLFEYFSETQRNKGNFPGRFSGRQFSNSRSEMNVSTLELGDSALYLCASSMGQSSYNSPLHFGNGTRLTVT.

This sequence joins TRBV7-8 and TRBJ2-7, with 11 bases fitting TRBD2. The CDR3 runs to 17 residues. Germline V lookup: CDR1 SGHVS, CDR2 FQNEAQ. Trimming removed 4 bases from V and 1 base from J; junction bases left unmatched: 9. The chain's CDR3 is CASSSLPGLAVSYEQYF. The CDR3 DNA reads as TGTGCCAGCAGCTCACTTCCGGGACTAGCGGTATCCTACGAGCAGTACTTC. Together with reference TRBV7-8 and TRBJ2-7, the CDR3 gives the full variable domain: GAGVSQSPRYKVAKRGQDVALRCDPISGHVSLFWYQQALGQGPEFLTYFQNEAQLDKSGLPSDRFFAERPEGSVSTLKIQRTQQEDSAVYLCASSSLPGLAVSYEQYFGPGTRLTVT.

This clone showed up just once. The rearrangement uses TRBV4-1 and TRBJ1-5; D not resolved. CDR3 length: 15 residues. Germline loops: CDR1 MGHRA, CDR2 YSYEKL. Trimming cost V 1 base and J 4 bases, with 11 bases left between them. The CDR3 DNA sequence: TGCGCCAGCAGCCAAGGCGGGGTTTGGAATCAGCCCCAGCATTTT. Translating gives CASSQGGVWNQPQHF.

The chain has TRBV5-1 and TRBJ2-3, with 12 bases aligning to TRBD2. After removal of 3 bases from V and 5 bases from J, the junction contained 4 bases not matched to a gene. Germline CDR1 is SGHRS and CDR2 is YFSETQ. The CDR3 loop spans 15 amino acids. Here the CDR3 DNA reads TGCGCCAGCAGCTCCGGACTAGCGGGATTAGATACGCAGTATTTT. Its protein is CASSSGLAGLDTQYF. Looking up the rest from reference TRBV5-1 and TRBJ2-3 gives the full variable domain: KAGVTQTPRYLIKTRGQQVTLSCSPISGHRSVSWYQQTPGQGLQFLFEYFSETQRNKGNFPGRFSGRQFSNSRSEMNVSTLELGDSALYLCASSSGLAGLDTQYFGPGTRLTVL.

The J gene is TRBJ1-4, the V gene TRBV5-1, with D possibly matching TRBD1 (5 bases). Germline CDR1 is SGHRS and CDR2 is YFSETQ. This CDR3 has 16 amino acids. V shed 2 bases and J shed 7 bases, with 18 bases lying between them. The CDR3 protein is CASSLGAVRVTEKLFF. Here the CDR3 DNA reads TGCGCCAGCAGCTTAGGGGCAGTCAGGGTCACTGAAAAACTGTTTTTT.

The chain combines TRBV11-2 with TRBJ2-5, with 12 bases lining up with TRBD1. The germline CDR1 and CDR2 sequences are SGHAT and FQNNGV. After removal of 5 bases from V and 4 bases from J, the junction contained 8 bases not matched to a gene. The CDR3 is 16 residues long. This CDR3 reads CASSMGTGGLVETQYF. The DNA of the CDR3 is TGTGCCAGCAGCATGGGGACAGGGGGCTTGGTAGAGACCCAGTACTTC.

V and J are TRBV3-1 (or the pseudogene TRBV3-2) and TRBJ2-7; possibly TRBD1 for D (5 bases). Trimming shortened V by 0 bases and J by 4 bases, and 16 bases separated the two germline ends. Per germline, CDR1 LGHDT and CDR2 YNNKEL (reference sequence). The CDR3 contains 16 residues. CDR3 protein: CASSQERSGFRYEQYF. CDR3 sequence (DNA): TGTGCCAGCAGCCAAGAGAGATCAGGGTTTAGGTACGAGCAGTACTTC.

This clone occurred once. The chain recombines TRBV2 with TRBJ2-2; possibly TRBD2 for D (6 bases). V dropped 8 bases and J dropped 10 bases, with 14 bases sitting between them. This CDR3 region has 12 residues. Germline V gene sequence: CDR1 SNHLY, CDR2 FYNNEI. CDR3 amino acids: CASGIAVEELFF. The CDR3 nucleotides read TGTGCCAGCGGGATAGCGGTTGAGGAGCTGTTTTTT.

A few counts support this clone. The V call is TRBV7-9, the J call TRBJ1-2; D is uncertain. The germline CDR1 and CDR2 sequences are SEHNR and FQNEAQ (reference sequence). CDR3 length: 15 residues. V was pared by 6 bases and J by 3 bases, with 17 bases between. The CDR3 DNA follows: TGTGCCAGCAGACTAAATCACCAACCAGACTATGGCTACACCTTC. Translation gives CASRLNHQPDYGYTF.